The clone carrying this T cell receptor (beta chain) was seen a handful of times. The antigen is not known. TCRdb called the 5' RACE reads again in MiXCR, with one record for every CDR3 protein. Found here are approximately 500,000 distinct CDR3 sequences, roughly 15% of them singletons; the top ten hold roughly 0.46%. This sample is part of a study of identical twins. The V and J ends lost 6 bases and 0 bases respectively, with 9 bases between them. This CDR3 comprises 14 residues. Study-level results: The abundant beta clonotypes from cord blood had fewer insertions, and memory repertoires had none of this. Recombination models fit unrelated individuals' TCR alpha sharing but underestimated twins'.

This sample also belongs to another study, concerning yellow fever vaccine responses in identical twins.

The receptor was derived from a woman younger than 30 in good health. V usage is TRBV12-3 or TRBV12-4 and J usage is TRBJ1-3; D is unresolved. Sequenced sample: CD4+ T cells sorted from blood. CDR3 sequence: CASREDPSGNTIYF. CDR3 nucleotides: TGTGCCAGCAGAGAGGATCCCTCTGGAAACACCATATATTTT.